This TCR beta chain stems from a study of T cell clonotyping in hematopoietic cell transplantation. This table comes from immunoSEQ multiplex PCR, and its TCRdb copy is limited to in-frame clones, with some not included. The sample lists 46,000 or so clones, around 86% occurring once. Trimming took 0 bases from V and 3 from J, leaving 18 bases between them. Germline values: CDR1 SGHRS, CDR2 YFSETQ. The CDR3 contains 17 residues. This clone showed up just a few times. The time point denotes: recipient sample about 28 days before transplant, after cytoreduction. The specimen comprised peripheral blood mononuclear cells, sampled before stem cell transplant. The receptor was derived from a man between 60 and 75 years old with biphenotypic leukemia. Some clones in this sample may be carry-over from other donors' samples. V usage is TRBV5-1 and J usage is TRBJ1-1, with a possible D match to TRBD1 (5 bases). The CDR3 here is CASSLEGTARGDTEAFF. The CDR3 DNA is TGCGCCAGCAGCTTGGAAGGCACAGCCCGAGGGGACACTGAAGCTTTCTTT.